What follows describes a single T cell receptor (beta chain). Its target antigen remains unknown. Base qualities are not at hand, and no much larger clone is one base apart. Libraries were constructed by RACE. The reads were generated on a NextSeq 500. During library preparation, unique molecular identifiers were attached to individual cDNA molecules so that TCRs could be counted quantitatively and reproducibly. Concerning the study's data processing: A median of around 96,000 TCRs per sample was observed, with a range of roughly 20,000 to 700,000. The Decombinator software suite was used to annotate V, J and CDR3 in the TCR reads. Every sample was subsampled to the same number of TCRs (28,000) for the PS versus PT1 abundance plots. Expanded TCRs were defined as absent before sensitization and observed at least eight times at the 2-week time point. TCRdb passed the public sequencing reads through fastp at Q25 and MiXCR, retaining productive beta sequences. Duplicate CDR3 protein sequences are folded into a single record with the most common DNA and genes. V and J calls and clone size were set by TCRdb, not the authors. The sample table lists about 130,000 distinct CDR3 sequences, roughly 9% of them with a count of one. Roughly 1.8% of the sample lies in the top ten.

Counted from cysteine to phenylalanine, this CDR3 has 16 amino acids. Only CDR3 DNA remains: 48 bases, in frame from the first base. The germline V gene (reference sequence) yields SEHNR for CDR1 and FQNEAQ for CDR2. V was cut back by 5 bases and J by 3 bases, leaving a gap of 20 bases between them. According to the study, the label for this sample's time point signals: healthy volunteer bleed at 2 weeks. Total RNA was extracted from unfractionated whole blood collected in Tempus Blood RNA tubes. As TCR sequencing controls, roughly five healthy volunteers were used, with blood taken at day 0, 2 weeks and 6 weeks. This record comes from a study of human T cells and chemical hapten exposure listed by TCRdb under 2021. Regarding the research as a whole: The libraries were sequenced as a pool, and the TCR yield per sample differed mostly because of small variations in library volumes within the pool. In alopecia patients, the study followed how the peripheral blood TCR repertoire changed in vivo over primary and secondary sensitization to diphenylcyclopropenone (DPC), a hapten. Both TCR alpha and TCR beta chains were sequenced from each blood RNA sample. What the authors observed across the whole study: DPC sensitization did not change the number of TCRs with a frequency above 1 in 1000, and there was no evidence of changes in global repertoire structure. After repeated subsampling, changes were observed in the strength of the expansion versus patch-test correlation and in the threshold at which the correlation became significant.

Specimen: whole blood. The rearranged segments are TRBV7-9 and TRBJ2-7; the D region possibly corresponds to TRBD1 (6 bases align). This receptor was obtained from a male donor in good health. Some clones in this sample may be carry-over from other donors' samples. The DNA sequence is TGTGCCAGCAGCCTTGGGACACCGGGAAGGGGCTACGAGCAGTACTTC. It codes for CASSLGTPGRGYEQYF.